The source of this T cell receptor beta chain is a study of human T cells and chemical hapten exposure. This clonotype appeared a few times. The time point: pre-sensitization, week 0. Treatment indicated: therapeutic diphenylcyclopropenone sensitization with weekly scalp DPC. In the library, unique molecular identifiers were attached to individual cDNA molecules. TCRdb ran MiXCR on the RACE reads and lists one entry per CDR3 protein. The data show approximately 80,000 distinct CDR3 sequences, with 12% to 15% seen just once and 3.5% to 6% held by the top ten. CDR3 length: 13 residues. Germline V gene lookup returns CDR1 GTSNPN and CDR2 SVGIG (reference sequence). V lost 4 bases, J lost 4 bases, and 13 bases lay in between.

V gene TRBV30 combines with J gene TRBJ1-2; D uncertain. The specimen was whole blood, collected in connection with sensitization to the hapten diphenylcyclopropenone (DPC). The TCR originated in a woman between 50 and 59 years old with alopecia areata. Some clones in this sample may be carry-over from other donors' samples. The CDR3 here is CAWTKYSLYGYTF. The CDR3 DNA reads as TGTGCCTGGACGAAATATTCCCTCTATGGCTACACCTTC.